The 32 T cell receptor beta chains below come from one sample, sequenced in a study of shared clonotypes between healthy human individuals. Only in-frame clones appear in the TCRdb table, and some are missing; sequencing was by immunoSEQ multiplex PCR. The table lists about 2.4 million clones, roughly 92% of them singletons. Sequenced input: naive CD4+ T cells sorted from blood. Subset denoted: CD45RA+ positively selected. The source is a young man in good health.

The chain carries TRBV11-2 and TRBJ1-4; TRBD1 is a possible D gene (5 bases). V dropped 0 bases and J dropped 13 bases, with 12 bases sitting between them. Germline V CDR1 and CDR2: SGHAT, FQNNGV. The CDR3 has 13 residues. The CDR3 region has the DNA TGTGCCAGCAGCTTAGATGCAGGGACGGGACTGTTTTTT. Encoded protein: CASSLDAGTGLFF.

This clone occurred once. In the same sample, other DNA sequences code for this CDR3. This rearrangement joins TRBV18 to TRBJ2-3; D remains unclear. This CDR3 has 13 residues. The germline V gene encodes CDR1 KGHSH and CDR2 LQKENI. V was pared by 2 bases and J by 4 bases, with 7 bases between. The CDR3 region has the DNA TGTGCCAGCTCACCATCGAGCTCAGATACGCAGTATTTT. This translates into CASSPSSSDTQYF.

CDR3 loop: CASTRQGAVYEQYF. DNA of the CDR3: TGTGCCAGCACGAGACAGGGGGCTGTTTACGAGCAGTACTTC. The chain links TRBV6-5 to TRBJ2-7; 10 bases are a match to TRBD1. V was clipped by 7 bases and J by 4 bases; unmatched bases: 7. The CDR3 loop spans 14 amino acids. Per germline, CDR1 MNHEY and CDR2 SVGAGI.

The V call is TRBV6-4, the J call TRBJ2-7; D is perhaps TRBD1 (6 bases). The CDR3 sequence is 15 residues long. CDR1 and CDR2 (germline): MRHNA, SNTAGT. V was pared by 6 bases and J by 0 bases, with 15 bases between. The CDR3 DNA sequence: TGTGCCAGCAGAAAGAGGGACAAGACCTCCTACGAGCAGTACTTC. Its translation is CASRKRDKTSYEQYF.

The V gene is TRBV30, the J gene TRBJ2-5; D is perhaps TRBD1 (5 bases). V shed 2 bases and J shed 3 bases, with 13 bases lying between them. CDR3 length equals 14 residues. Germline V gene sequence: CDR1 GTSNPN, CDR2 SVGIG (reference sequence). CDR3 loop: CAWSRQGGEETQYF. CDR3 nucleotide sequence: TGTGCCTGGAGTCGCCAGGGTGGTGAAGAGACCCAGTACTTC.

The chain carries TRBV28 and TRBJ2-3; 7 bases fit TRBD1. Looked up from germline, CDR1 is MDHEN and CDR2 is SYDVKM. V gave up 6 bases and J gave up 2 bases; unmatched junction bases: 5. The length of the CDR3 is 14 residues. The DNA of the CDR3 is TGTGCCAGCAGCGACAGGGCCTACACAGATACGCAGTATTTT. Encoded protein: CASSDRAYTDTQYF.

The chain has TRBV10-3 and TRBJ2-1; TRBD2 is a possible D gene (5 bases). The CDR3 is 15 amino acids. Trimming stripped 1 base from V and 6 bases from J, with 13 bases between. Germline V CDR1 and CDR2: ENHRY, SYGVKD. The CDR3 region is CAISECGPSCNEQFF. DNA for the CDR3: TGTGCCATCAGTGAGTGCGGGCCGTCTTGCAATGAGCAGTTCTTC.

This chain connects TRBV4-1 to TRBJ1-4; the match to TRBD1 covers 9 bases. Germline V lookup: CDR1 MGHRA, CDR2 YSYEKL. The trim removed 4 bases at V and 0 bases at J, leaving 12 bases unmatched. The CDR3 has 19 amino acids. In DNA, the CDR3 is TGCGCCAGCAGCCCCAAACAGGGGGCCGATGGAGCAACTAATGAAAAACTGTTTTTT. Residues: CASSPKQGADGATNEKLFF.

The chain uses TRBV11-3 and TRBJ2-5; possibly TRBD2 for D (6 bases). Germline V gene lookup returns CDR1 SGHNT and CDR2 YENEEA. This CDR3 is built from 15 residues. Trimming left V 5 bases short and J 5 bases short, with 18 bases between. CDR3 in amino acids: CASSQGGRREETQYF. The CDR3 region has the DNA TGTGCCAGCAGCCAAGGTGGGAGGAGGGAGGAGACCCAGTACTTC.

This clone appeared once. The J gene is TRBJ1-4, the V gene TRBV19; no clear D gene. CDR3 length: 15 residues. V lost 0 bases to trimming and J lost 3 bases, with 8 bases between them. Germline CDR1 reads LNHDA; CDR2 reads SQIVND (reference sequence). As DNA, the CDR3 is TGTGCCAGTAGTATAGATTGGCAGCCTAATGAAAAACTGTTTTTT. Residues: CASSIDWQPNEKLFF.

Written as DNA, the CDR3 is TGTGCCAGTAACAGGGGGGGGACCTACGAGCAGTACTTC. Encoded protein: CASNRGGTYEQYF. The chain couples TRBV6-5 to TRBJ2-7; D perhaps matches TRBD1 (8 bases). The V and J ends lost 9 bases and 2 bases respectively, with 14 bases between them. CDR1 is MNHEY, CDR2 SVGAGI, per germline. The CDR3 sequence is 13 residues long.

A single count supports this clone. The chain uses TRBV7-2 and TRBJ1-1; D possibly corresponds to TRBD1 (5 bases). CDR1 SGHTA and CDR2 FQGNSA come from the germline V gene. The germline V and J ends were trimmed by 5 bases and 2 bases, with 15 bases remaining between them. The CDR3 consists of 15 residues. CDR3 protein: CASSPSSGGNTEAFF. Written as DNA, the CDR3 is TGTGCCAGCAGCCCCAGTAGTGGGGGAAACACTGAAGCTTTCTTT.

This clone was observed a single time. The chain carries TRBV10-3 and TRBJ1-2; D ambiguous. The CDR3 is made up of 13 amino acids. V was pared by 2 bases and J by 3 bases, with 7 bases between. The germline V gene encodes CDR1 ENHRY and CDR2 SYGVKD. CDR3 coding DNA: TGTGCCATCAGTGAGAACAGCTACTATGGCTACACCTTC. This sequence encodes CAISENSYYGYTF.

The chain joins TRBV15 to TRBJ2-7, with D tentatively TRBD1 (5 bases). The germline V gene encodes CDR1 LNHNV and CDR2 YYDKDF (reference sequence). Deletions cut 5 bases from V and 7 bases from J, with 18 bases between. The CDR3 runs to 14 residues. The CDR3 sequence: CATSQGWLSWEQYF. The CDR3 region has the DNA TGTGCCACCAGCCAGGGATGGCTATCGTGGGAGCAGTACTTC.

Regarding this clone: This specimen includes other DNA sequences encoding the same CDR3. CDR3 protein: CASSYSRGNYGYTF. The CDR3 nucleotides read TGTGCCAGCAGTTACTCGAGAGGAAACTATGGCTACACCTTC. The chain has TRBV6-5 and TRBJ1-2; D ambiguous. The CDR3 loop spans 14 amino acids. Trimming took off 0 bases at V and 2 bases at J, with 7 bases between the two ends. Germline CDR1 and CDR2: MNHEY and SVGAGI.

The chain links TRBV6-6 to TRBJ1-3; D is perhaps TRBD1 (6 bases). Germline-derived CDR1 and CDR2 are MNHNY and SVGAGI (reference sequence). The CDR3 extends over 14 amino acids. V dropped 5 bases and J dropped 4 bases, with 12 bases sitting between them. The CDR3 is CASSPQGKGNTIYF. The CDR3 DNA sequence: TGTGCCAGCAGTCCCCAGGGGAAGGGAAACACCATATATTTT.

The chain joins TRBV28 to TRBJ2-3; TRBD2 is a possible D gene (6 bases). Germline V gene lookup returns CDR1 MDHEN and CDR2 SYDVKM. V dropped 8 bases and J dropped 1 base, with 13 bases sitting between them. The CDR3 covers 14 residues. The CDR3 sequence: CASCGGTGTDTQYF. DNA for the CDR3: TGTGCCAGCTGTGGGGGGACGGGCACAGATACGCAGTATTTT.

The chain couples TRBV14 to TRBJ2-1; no reliable D call. This CDR3 comprises 14 residues. Trimming left V 0 bases short and J 7 bases short, with 10 bases between. Germline assignment: CDR1 SGHDN and CDR2 FVKESK. The CDR3 DNA is TGTGCCAGCAGCCAAGATCACGGTCGGAATGAGCAGTTCTTC. As protein: CASSQDHGRNEQFF.

The V call is TRBV2, the J call TRBJ1-3, with D possibly being TRBD1 (5 bases). The CDR3 consists of 12 residues. CDR1 and CDR2 (germline): SNHLY, FYNNEI. Trimming stripped 8 bases from V and 8 bases from J, with 13 bases between. The CDR3 bases are TGTGCCAGCGGGTTATTGGGGGACACCATATATTTT. Translated: CASGLLGDTIYF.

Worth noting for this clone: Sequence at one end of the junction differs from germline and may be a read error. The chain uses TRBV30 and TRBJ2-3; TRBD2 is a possible D gene (5 bases). The CDR3 is made up of 12 amino acids. CDR1 and CDR2 from the germline V gene are GTSNPN and SVGIG (reference sequence). The CDR3 region has the DNA TGTGCCTGGGCGGCTTTGGGAGATGCGCAGTATTTT. Translation: CAWAALGDAQYF.

The CDR3, as DNA: TGTGCCAGCAGCCCTAGCGGGGGGGCCAATGAGCAGTTCTTC. Protein sequence: CASSPSGGANEQFF. The V and J genes are TRBV4-2 and TRBJ2-1; 12 nucleotides line up with TRBD2. CDR3 length: 14 amino acids. Germline trimming cut 4 bases from V and 6 bases from J; bases unmatched to any gene: 1. CDR1 LGHNA and CDR2 YNFKEQ come from the germline V gene.

The V call is TRBV5-1, the J call TRBJ2-5, with no clear D. V gave up 0 bases and J gave up 4 bases, with 19 bases separating them. CDR1 and CDR2 (germline): SGHRS, YFSETQ. The CDR3 runs to 17 residues. CDR3 region: CASSLASPSSVAETQYF. CDR3 DNA: TGCGCCAGCAGCTTGGCGAGTCCCTCCTCAGTAGCAGAGACCCAGTACTTC.

This rearrangement joins TRBV11-2 to TRBJ2-1, with TRBD1 as a possible D gene (5 bases). The CDR3 runs to 16 residues. Trimming cost V 1 base and J 4 bases, with 14 bases left between them. Germline lookup yields CDR1 SGHAT and CDR2 FQNNGV. The CDR3 region is CASSLVGQGGYNEQFF. The CDR3, as DNA: TGTGCCAGCAGCTTAGTAGGGCAGGGTGGTTACAATGAGCAGTTCTTC.

This clone has a single count. The chain uses TRBV6-1 and TRBJ2-1; 9 bases agree with TRBD2. The ends lost 2 bases at V and 4 bases at J; junction bases unmatched: 6. Per germline, CDR1 MNHNS and CDR2 SASEGT. This CDR3 region has 16 residues. The CDR3 region is CASSEWAGGPYNEQFF. CDR3 nucleotides: TGTGCCAGCAGTGAATGGGCGGGGGGGCCATACAATGAGCAGTTCTTC.

This sequence joins TRBV5-8 and TRBJ1-1, with no clear D. The CDR3 runs to 17 residues. Trimming removed 0 bases at V and 1 base at J, with 16 bases between. Looked up from germline, CDR1 is SGHTS and CDR2 is YDEGEE. The CDR3 protein is CASSLAEGRVGNTEAFF. CDR3 nucleotide sequence: TGTGCCAGCAGCTTGGCCGAAGGTAGGGTTGGGAACACTGAAGCTTTCTTT. The full variable domain, rest sourced from reference TRBV5-8 and TRBJ1-1, is EAGVTQSPTHLIKTRGQQATLRCSPISGHTSVYWYQQALGLGLQFLLWYDEGEERNRGNFPPRFSGRQFPNYSSELNVNALELEDSALYLCASSLAEGRVGNTEAFFGQGTRLTVV.

The rearrangement links TRBV6-1 to TRBJ2-3, with a possible D match to TRBD2 (7 bases). The CDR3 contains 15 residues. Trimming left V 4 bases short and J 3 bases short, with 14 bases between. Germline values: CDR1 MNHNS, CDR2 SASEGT. The CDR3 bases are TGTGCCAGCAGTGTACGGGGGGCAAGGACAGATACGCAGTATTTT. It specifies CASSVRGARTDTQYF.

With regard to this clone: Other nucleotide sequences from this sample produce the same CDR3. The chain employs TRBV6-1 and TRBJ2-1, with 9 bases matching TRBD1. CDR3 length: 14 residues. Losses at the gene ends were 6 bases for V and 2 bases for J; bases not matched to a gene: 2. Per the germline V gene, CDR1 is MNHNS and CDR2 is SASEGT. The CDR3 is CASSRQGAYNEQFF. The CDR3 DNA reads TGTGCCAGCAGCCGACAGGGGGCCTACAATGAGCAGTTCTTC.

This clone was seen only once. The chain combines TRBV21-1 with TRBJ2-7; the table's D call, TRBD2, has no DNA check behind it. TRBV21-1 represents a pseudogene. CDR3 length: 15 residues. CDR3: CASSGTSGGSYEQYF. CDR3 bases: TGTGCCAGCAGCGGGACTAGCGGGGGCTCTTACGAGCAGTACTTC.

J is TRBJ1-1 and V is TRBV4-3; no clear D gene. V was trimmed by 1 base and J by 1 base, leaving 7 bases between them. This CDR3 contains 14 residues. Looked up from germline, CDR1 is LGHNA and CDR2 is YSLEER. CDR3 coding DNA: TGCGCCAGCAGCCAAGGTCCAGCGAACACTGAAGCTTTCTTT. It encodes CASSQGPANTEAFF.

The chain recombines TRBV7-8 with TRBJ2-2, with 8 bases matching TRBD2. Germline V gene sequence: CDR1 SGHVS, CDR2 FQNEAQ. The CDR3 is 17 amino acids. The J segment lost 3 bases and the V segment lost 8 bases, leaving 14 bases of the junction unmatched. CDR3 sequence (DNA): TGTGCCAGCGCCCCCCCCAAGCGGGGGTCCTACACCGGGGAGCTGTTTTTT. Encoded protein: CASAPPKRGSYTGELFF.

The CDR3 DNA sequence: TGCGCCAGCAGCTCAAACGGTTTGGAAAAACTGTTTTTT. It is translated as CASSSNGLEKLFF. The chain has TRBV4-3 and TRBJ1-4; D gene unclear. Germline V gives CDR1 LGHNA, CDR2 YSLEER. V was shortened by 5 bases and J by 8 bases, with 12 bases between the two germline ends. The CDR3 is 13 residues long.

On this clone itself: The same CDR3 can be traced to other DNA sequences in this sample. The chain carries TRBV7-2 and TRBJ2-5; D is possibly TRBD2 (5 bases). The CDR3 has 14 residues. V was cut by 5 bases and J by 4 bases, with 14 bases left in between. CDR1 and CDR2 from the germline V gene are SGHTA and FQGNSA. The CDR3 loop is CASSPPPGRETQYF. In DNA form, the CDR3 reads TGTGCCAGCAGCCCGCCTCCTGGGAGAGAGACCCAGTACTTC.